The 23 T cell receptor beta chains presented below share a single source sample, sequenced in a study of T cells expressing NK-cell markers. Using the 5' RACE reads, TCRdb records one entry per CDR3 protein without DNA. There are around 470,000 distinct CDR3 sequences in the sample, with over 1.3% held by the top ten. The sequenced sample consisted of blood T cells: a sorted CD56 or NKG2C T cell subset, CD4+ or CD8+ T cells, or bulk PBMC T cells (not recorded which). These receptor sequences come from a woman in her forties or fifties in good health.

The CDR3 reads CSARALMAGRSFAFF. V usage is TRBV20-1 and J usage is TRBJ1-1. CDR3 size: 15 residues. Germline CDR1 reads DFQATT; CDR2 reads SNEGSKA (reference sequence).

This chain joins TRBV11-2 and TRBJ1-1. The germline CDR1 and CDR2 sequences are SGHAT and FQNNGV. The CDR3 consists of 13 residues. CDR3 amino acids: CASSLIPTVEAFF. The variable domain in full, with the rest retrieved from reference TRBV11-2 and TRBJ1-1, is EAGVAQSPRYKIIEKRQSVAFWCNPISGHATLYWYQQILGQGPKLLIQFQNNGVVDDSQLPKDRFSAERLKGVDSTLKIQPAKLEDSAVYLCASSLIPTVEAFFGQGTRLTVV.

The V call is TRBV9, the J call TRBJ1-5; TCRdb calls TRBD1, which cannot be checked without DNA. The CDR3 covers 14 residues. Germline CDR1 is SGDLS and CDR2 is YYNGEE. CDR3 sequence reads: CASSVEQDNQPQHF.

This sequence joins TRBV29-1 and TRBJ2-1; TCRdb returns TRBD1, unconfirmable since there is no DNA. The CDR3 is 15 amino acids. The germline gives CDR1 SQVTM, CDR2 ANQGSEA. The CDR3 protein is CSVGGGTGTYNEQFF.

The chain links TRBV6-6 to TRBJ2-5; TCRdb reports TRBD1, a call that lacks DNA to check it against. The CDR3 extends over 14 amino acids. CDR1 and CDR2 (germline): MNHNY, SVGAGI (reference sequence). The CDR3 region is CASSTTGARVAQYF.

This sequence joins TRBV5-4 and TRBJ1-2; TCRdb selects TRBD1, and the lack of DNA leaves this call unchecked. In germline, CDR1 is SGHNT, CDR2 YYREEE (reference sequence). The CDR3 covers 12 residues. The CDR3 sequence: CASSLDRGGYTF.

J is TRBJ1-6 and V is TRBV5-1. This CDR3 comprises 16 residues. Germline V gene sequence: CDR1 SGHRS, CDR2 YFSETQ. This CDR3 reads CASSLKDDKSNSPLHF.

V usage is TRBV11-3 and J usage is TRBJ2-2; no DNA is available, so the TRBD1 call from TCRdb remains unchecked. The length of the CDR3 is 15 residues. Germline CDR1 is SGHNT and CDR2 is YENEEA. The CDR3 reads CASSPRAGFGGELFF.

The chain carries TRBV5-1 and TRBJ2-3. This CDR3 has 15 amino acids. Germline V CDR1 and CDR2: SGHRS, YFSETQ. The CDR3 reads CASSLARHSTDTQYF.

This chain links TRBV20-1 with TRBJ2-7. This CDR3 comprises 14 residues. Germline-derived CDR1 and CDR2 are DFQATT and SNEGSKA (reference sequence). The CDR3 loop reads CSAASERDLHEQYF.

The CDR3 reads CASSFGLREAFF. The V gene is TRBV12-3 or TRBV12-4, the J gene TRBJ1-1. The CDR3 runs 12 residues.

This chain joins TRBV3-1 and TRBJ2-1; the D call from TCRdb, TRBD2, cannot be confirmed without DNA. This CDR3 spans 14 amino acids. Per germline, CDR1 LGHDT and CDR2 YNNKEL (reference sequence). The CDR3 loop reads CASSQGTRAPKQFF.

The V gene is TRBV7-8, the J gene TRBJ2-1; the D gene TCRdb calls, TRBD1, cannot be checked with no DNA. The CDR3 has 20 residues. Germline assignment: CDR1 SGHVS and CDR2 FQNEAQ. This CDR3 reads CASSLARGPGRLRGSNEQFF.

V gene TRBV30 combines with J gene TRBJ1-4; TCRdb designates TRBD1, a call that cannot be tested without DNA. Germline V gene data show CDR1 as GTSNPN and CDR2 as SVGIG (reference sequence). This CDR3 has 13 residues. Here the CDR3 reads CAWSLPGGGKLFF. The full variable domain, in which reference TRBV30 and TRBJ1-4 provide the parts outside the CDR3, is SQTIHQWPATLVQPVGSPLSLECTVEGTSNPNLYWYRQAAGRGLQLLFYSVGIGQISSEVPQNLSASRPQDRQFILSSKKLLLSDSGFYLCAWSLPGGGKLFFGSGTQLSVL.

The chain carries TRBV24-1 and TRBJ2-2; TCRdb returns TRBD1, unconfirmable since there is no DNA. CDR3 length: 14 residues. The germline V gene encodes CDR1 KGHDR and CDR2 SFDVKD. The CDR3 reads CATSDPTQGWELFF.

The V and J genes are TRBV7-2 and TRBJ2-7. Germline V CDR1 and CDR2: SGHTA, FQGNSA. The CDR3 runs 15 residues. The CDR3 protein is CASSLAVGLSYEQYF.

The V gene is TRBV11-3, the J gene TRBJ2-3; the TRBD2 assignment by TCRdb is unverifiable without DNA. This CDR3 region has 13 residues. CDR1 and CDR2 from the germline V gene are SGHNT and YENEEA. The chain's CDR3 is CASSLDHSGRTYF.

CDR3 sequence reads: CATSDTGPSGTNEQFF. The chain joins TRBV24-1 to TRBJ2-1; TCRdb indicates TRBD2, and absent DNA this call remains unverified. The germline V gene has CDR1 KGHDR and CDR2 SFDVKD. This CDR3 has 16 amino acids.

The V call is TRBV5-1, the J call TRBJ2-1; TCRdb returns TRBD2, unconfirmable since there is no DNA. This CDR3 comprises 16 residues. Germline V gene data show CDR1 as SGHRS and CDR2 as YFSETQ. CDR3 in amino acids: CASSFHLAGGRSEQFF.

The chain uses TRBV30 and TRBJ2-3. This CDR3 is built from 12 residues. Germline-derived CDR1 and CDR2 are GTSNPN and SVGIG (reference sequence). CDR3 in amino acids: CAWSVGRGTQYF. Looking up the rest from reference TRBV30 and TRBJ2-3 gives the full variable domain: SQTIHQWPATLVQPVGSPLSLECTVEGTSNPNLYWYRQAAGRGLQLLFYSVGIGQISSEVPQNLSASRPQDRQFILSSKKLLLSDSGFYLCAWSVGRGTQYFGPGTRLTVL.

V usage is TRBV11-2 and J usage is TRBJ2-2. The CDR3 consists of 14 residues. Germline V CDR1 and CDR2: SGHAT, FQNNGV. CDR3 protein: CASNGGVHTGELFF.

The chain uses TRBV12-3 or TRBV12-4 and TRBJ2-1; the TRBD1 assignment by TCRdb is unverifiable without DNA. CDR3 length equals 14 residues. The CDR3 here is CASSPPNGPNEQFF.

The CDR3 region is CATGTSEYNEQFF. The chain joins TRBV5-4 to TRBJ2-1; TCRdb lists TRBD2, though no DNA is available to test this call. Germline lookup yields CDR1 SGHNT and CDR2 YYREEE (reference sequence). This CDR3 has 13 residues.